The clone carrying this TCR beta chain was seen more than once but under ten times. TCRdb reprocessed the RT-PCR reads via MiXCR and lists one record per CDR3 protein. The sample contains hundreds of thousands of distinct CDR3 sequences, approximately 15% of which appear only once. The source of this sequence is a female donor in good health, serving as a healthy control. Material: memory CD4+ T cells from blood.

CDR3 DNA: TGCGCCAGCAGCCAACCAGCGGAGAGCTCCTACAATGAGCAGTTCTTC. Translated: CASSQPAESSYNEQFF. The chain joins TRBV4-1 to TRBJ2-1, with D possibly TRBD2 on 5 matching bases. V lost 2 bases, J lost 0 bases, and 11 bases lay in between. Germline V CDR1 and CDR2: MGHRA, YSYEKL. This CDR3 is built from 16 residues.